This T cell receptor (beta chain) was recorded in a study of neoadjuvant nivolumab and ipilimumab in lung cancer. Overall study findings and caveats: Only a single major-pathologic-response sample was available for clonality analysis. TCR receptors were sequenced in few samples. Higher pretherapy blood TCR richness went with higher resected-tumor richness.

Comment on this clone: Its antigen remains unidentified.

Sequencing used immunoSEQ multiplex PCR; TCRdb keeps in-frame clones, though not all of them. The sample lists about 6,900 clones; around 69% were seen once. J was trimmed by 1 base and V by 4 bases; bases with no gene match: 5. The CDR3 length is 15 residues. Per the germline V gene, CDR1 is MNHNS and CDR2 is SASEGT. The clonotype originates from an adult with non-small cell lung cancer. Sequenced here: tumor tissue, sampled after neoadjuvant nivolumab, alone or with ipilimumab, at or shortly before surgery. The chain combines TRBV6-1 with TRBJ1-1; TRBD1 aligns across 8 bases. The CDR3, as DNA: TGTGCCAGCAGTGCTGGACAGGGTAAGAACACTGAAGCTTTCTTT. Its translation: CASSAGQGKNTEAFF.